This T cell receptor beta chain was obtained from a study of OX40 agonist ivuxolimab in advanced cancers. General study findings and limits: On average, CD8+ T cells had more expanded clones than CD4+.

This CDR3 has 16 amino acids. The V gene's germline CDR1 is LNHDA and CDR2 SQIVND (reference sequence). Germline trimming cut 7 bases from V and 6 bases from J; bases unmatched to any gene: 11. The method was immunoSEQ multiplex PCR; TCRdb's version includes in-frame clones alone and lacks a portion of them. Altogether over 60,000 clones are present, about 89% being singletons, with the ten largest covering 0.3% to 0.45%. Note on this clone: The antigen is unknown.

The chain employs TRBV19 and TRBJ1-5, with 11 bases aligning to TRBD1. The material was CD4+ or CD8+ T cells sorted from blood, obtained in a trial of the OX40 agonist ivuxolimab. This receptor was taken from an adult with an advanced solid tumor such as melanoma, head and neck, liver or kidney cancer. The CDR3 DNA is TGTGCCAGTAACCCAAAGGACAGGGGGCTAATTCAGCCCCAGCATTTT. It encodes CASNPKDRGLIQPQHF.